This T cell receptor beta chain was identified in a study of CD8 T cells in ankylosing spondylitis. The CDR3 spans 13 residues. About this clonotype: Its antigen is unknown. An end of the junction does not agree with germline; a read error may underlie this.

In making TCR beta libraries, quantitative 5'-RACE with molecular barcodes was used. TCRdb re-analysed the 5' RACE reads in MiXCR, keeping a single row per CDR3 protein. The sample lists some 140,000 distinct CDR3 sequences, roughly 11% occurring once. Points from the study as a whole: A CD8+ phenotype characterized the disease-linked clones, which were relatively rare in peripheral blood. Some of these motif variants have turned up before, in reports on reactive arthritis synovial fluid and blood. About 8 highly homologous variants made up a TCR beta motif that seemed to typify ankylosing spondylitis blood.

The source material was blood, either unsorted or a sorted T cell fraction (not recorded which). The TCR originated in a female donor with ankylosing spondylitis or in good health (not recorded which). The chain employs TRBV12-3 or TRBV12-4 and TRBJ1-2; D is uncertain. The CDR3 protein is CASSSGGSDGDTF. DNA of the CDR3: TGTGCCAGCAGTTCCGGAGGGTCGGATGGCGACACCTTC.